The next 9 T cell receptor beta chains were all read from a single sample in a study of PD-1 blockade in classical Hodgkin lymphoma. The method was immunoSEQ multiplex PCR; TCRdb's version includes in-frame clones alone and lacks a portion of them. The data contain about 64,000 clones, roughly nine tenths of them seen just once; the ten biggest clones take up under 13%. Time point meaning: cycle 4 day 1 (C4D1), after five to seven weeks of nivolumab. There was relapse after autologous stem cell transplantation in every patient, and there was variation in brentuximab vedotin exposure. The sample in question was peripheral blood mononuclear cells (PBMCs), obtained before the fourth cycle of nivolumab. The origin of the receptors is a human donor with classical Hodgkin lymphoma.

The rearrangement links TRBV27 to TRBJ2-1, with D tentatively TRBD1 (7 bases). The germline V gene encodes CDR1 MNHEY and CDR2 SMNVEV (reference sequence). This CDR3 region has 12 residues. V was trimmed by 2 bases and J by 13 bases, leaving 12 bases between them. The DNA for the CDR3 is TGTGCCAGCAGTTTAGGAGGGGGCTTTCAGTTCTTC. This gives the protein CASSLGGGFQFF.

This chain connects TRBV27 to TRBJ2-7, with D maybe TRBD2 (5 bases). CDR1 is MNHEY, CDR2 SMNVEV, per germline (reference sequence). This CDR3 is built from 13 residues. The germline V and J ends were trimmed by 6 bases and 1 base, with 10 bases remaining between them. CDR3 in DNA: TGTGCCAGCAGCTCGGGGATTTCCTACGAGCAGTACTTC. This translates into CASSSGISYEQYF.

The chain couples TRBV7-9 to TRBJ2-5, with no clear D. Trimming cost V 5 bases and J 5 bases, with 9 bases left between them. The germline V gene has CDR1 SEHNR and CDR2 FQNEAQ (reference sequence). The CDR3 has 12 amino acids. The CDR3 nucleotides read TGTGCCAGCAGCCCAACTTGGGAGACCCAGTACTTC. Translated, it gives CASSPTWETQYF.

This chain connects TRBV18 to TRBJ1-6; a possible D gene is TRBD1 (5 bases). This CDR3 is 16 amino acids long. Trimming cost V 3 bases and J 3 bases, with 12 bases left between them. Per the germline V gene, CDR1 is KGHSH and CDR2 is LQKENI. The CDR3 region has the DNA TGTGCCAGCTCACCCTGGGGCTCCCTCTATAATTCACCCCTCCACTTT. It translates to CASSPWGSLYNSPLHF.

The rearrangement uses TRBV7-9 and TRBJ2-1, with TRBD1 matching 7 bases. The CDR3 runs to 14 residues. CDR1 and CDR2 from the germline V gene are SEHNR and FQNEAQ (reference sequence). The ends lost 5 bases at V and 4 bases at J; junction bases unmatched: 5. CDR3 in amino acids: CASSEPGQYNEQFF. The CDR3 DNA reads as TGTGCCAGCAGCGAACCGGGACAGTACAATGAGCAGTTCTTC.

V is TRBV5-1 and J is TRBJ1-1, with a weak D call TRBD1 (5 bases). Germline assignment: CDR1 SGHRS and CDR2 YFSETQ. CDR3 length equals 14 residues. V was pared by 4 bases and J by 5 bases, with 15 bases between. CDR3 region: CASSPGTEGTEAFF. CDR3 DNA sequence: TGCGCCAGCAGCCCCGGGACGGAGGGGACTGAAGCTTTCTTT.

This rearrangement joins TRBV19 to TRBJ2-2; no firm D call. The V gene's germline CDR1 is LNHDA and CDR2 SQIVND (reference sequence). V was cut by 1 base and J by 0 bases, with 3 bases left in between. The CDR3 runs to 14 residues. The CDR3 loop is CASSIGPNTGELFF. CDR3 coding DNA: TGTGCCAGTAGTATAGGCCCGAACACCGGGGAGCTGTTTTTT.

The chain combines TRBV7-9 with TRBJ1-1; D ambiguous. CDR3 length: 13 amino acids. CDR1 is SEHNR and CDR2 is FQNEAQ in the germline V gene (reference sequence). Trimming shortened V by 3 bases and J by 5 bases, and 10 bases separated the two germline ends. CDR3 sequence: CASSFSSGTEAFF. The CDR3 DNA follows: TGTGCCAGCAGCTTTTCCTCTGGGACTGAAGCTTTCTTT.

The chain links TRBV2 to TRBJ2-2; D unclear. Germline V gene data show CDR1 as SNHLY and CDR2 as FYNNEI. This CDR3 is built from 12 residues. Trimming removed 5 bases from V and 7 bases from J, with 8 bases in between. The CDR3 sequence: CASSLVFGELFF. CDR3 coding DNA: TGTGCCAGCAGTCTAGTGTTCGGGGAGCTGTTTTTT.